The clone carrying this T cell receptor (beta chain) occurred many times. Its antigen is still unknown. Sequence at one end of the junction differs from germline and may be a read error. This entry belongs to a study of regulatory T cells in long-lasting Graves disease. General study findings and limits: Patients with persistent Graves' had lower TCR diversity than newly diagnosed patients.

Time point defined: newly diagnosed GD, antithyroid drugs for less than 3 months. From PBMCs, RNA was extracted and then used to make the TCR library. Arm-PCR of CDR3 regions with iRepertoire HTBI primers generated TCR beta libraries. TCRdb re-called the multiplex PCR reads with MiXCR, one entry per CDR3 protein. The sample consists of roughly 560,000 distinct CDR3 sequences, around 12% of them appearing once. This CDR3 is 11 amino acids long. Germline assignment: CDR1 GTSNPN and CDR2 SVGIG (reference sequence). These records were also assigned to another study, of T cells in Graves' hyperthyroidism and ophthalmopathy.

The source is a woman aged 25 to 39 with Graves disease. The material was peripheral blood mononuclear cells (PBMCs), obtained at new diagnosis, from a patient treated with antithyroid drugs. V usage is TRBV30 and J usage is TRBJ1-1, with D possibly being TRBD1 (5 bases). The CDR3 loop is CAWSVGTGAFF. The CDR3 DNA follows: TGTGCCTGGAGTGTTGGGACTGGAGCTTTCTTT.